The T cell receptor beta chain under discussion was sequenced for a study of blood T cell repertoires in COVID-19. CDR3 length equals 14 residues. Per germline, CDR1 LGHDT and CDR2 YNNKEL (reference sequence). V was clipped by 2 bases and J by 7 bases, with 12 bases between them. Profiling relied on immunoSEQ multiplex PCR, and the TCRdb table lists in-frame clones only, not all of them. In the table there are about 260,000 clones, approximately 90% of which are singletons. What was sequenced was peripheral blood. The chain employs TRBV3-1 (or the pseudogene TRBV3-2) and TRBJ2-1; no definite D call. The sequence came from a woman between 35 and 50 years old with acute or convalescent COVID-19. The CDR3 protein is CASSQTRLANEQFF. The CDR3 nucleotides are TGTGCCAGCAGCCAAACCCGACTCGCTAATGAGCAGTTCTTC.